The clone carrying this TCR beta chain was recorded a few times. The entry originates in a study of blood T cell repertoires in COVID-19. Study background: Whether acute or convalescent, the COVID-19 samples came from the United States, Italy and Spain.

Produced via immunoSEQ multiplex PCR; TCRdb's table is partial and in-frame only. The sample records around 130,000 clones, around 80% being singletons. The ends were cut back, 3 bases at V and 1 base at J, with 9 bases in the middle. Germline CDR1 and CDR2: MNHNS and SASEGT. This CDR3 is 14 amino acids long. The sequencing sample was made of peripheral blood. The TCR originated in a woman aged 60-70 years with acute or convalescent COVID-19. The chain recombines TRBV6-1 with TRBJ1-1; D is uncertain. The CDR3 sequence is CASSDLTGNTEAFF. DNA for the CDR3: TGTGCCAGCAGTGATCTTACGGGGAACACTGAAGCTTTCTTT.